The 10 T cell receptor beta chains given below trace back to one sample, sequenced in a study of blood T cell repertoires in COVID-19. The protocol was immunoSEQ multiplex PCR, while the TCRdb copy is restricted to in-frame clones and leaves out a portion. The data hold about 380,000 clones, with roughly 80% observed a single time. The sequenced sample was peripheral blood. Receptors were obtained from a human donor with acute or convalescent COVID-19. The donor label of this sample is uncertain.

This chain uses TRBV10-3 with TRBJ2-5, with D perhaps TRBD1 (9 bases). The CDR3 has 15 residues. Between the trimmed V and J ends, which lost 8 bases and 5 bases, there was a span of 21 bases. Germline V gene sequence: CDR1 ENHRY, CDR2 SYGVKD. CDR3 sequence: CAIAAGGQGSETQYF. The CDR3 coding sequence is TGTGCCATCGCGGCGGGGGGACAGGGCAGCGAGACCCAGTACTTC.

J is TRBJ1-1 and V is TRBV27; TRBD1 aligns across 7 bases. The ends lost 10 bases at V and 4 bases at J; junction bases unmatched: 9. The CDR3 has 13 residues. Germline CDR1 reads MNHEY; CDR2 reads SMNVEV (reference sequence). The CDR3 reads CATRPQGGTEAFF. Written as DNA, the CDR3 is TGTGCCACCAGGCCGCAGGGGGGCACTGAAGCTTTCTTT.

The rearrangement links TRBV27 to TRBJ1-5, with D possibly being TRBD1 (6 bases). This CDR3 has 14 amino acids. Germline loops: CDR1 MNHEY, CDR2 SMNVEV (reference sequence). The germline V and J ends were trimmed by 5 bases and 8 bases, with 16 bases remaining between them. The CDR3 bases are TGTGCCAGCAGTAAACAGGGTTTCGGTGAGCCCCAGCATTTT. This sequence encodes CASSKQGFGEPQHF.

V and J are TRBV29-1 and TRBJ2-1; 10 positions match TRBD2. The CDR3 spans 18 residues. CDR1 SQVTM and CDR2 ANQGSEA come from the germline V gene. J gave up 1 base and V 4 bases, and 13 bases lay outside the gene matches. The CDR3 spells CSVVRVASGGQSYNEQFF. The CDR3 region has the DNA TGCAGCGTTGTAAGAGTAGCTAGCGGGGGCCAATCCTACAATGAGCAGTTCTTC.

The V and J genes are TRBV9 and TRBJ1-5; the D is unclear. CDR3 length equals 13 residues. V lost 2 bases to trimming and J lost 7 bases, with 10 bases between them. Germline V gives CDR1 SGDLS, CDR2 YYNGEE. This CDR3 reads CASSVGPGQPQHF. The CDR3 region has the DNA TGTGCCAGCAGCGTCGGTCCCGGGCAGCCCCAGCATTTT.

The chain uses TRBV6-5 and TRBJ2-7, with 8 bases lining up with TRBD1. The length of the CDR3 is 15 residues. Trimming removed 8 bases from V and 0 bases from J; junction bases left unmatched: 9. In germline, CDR1 is MNHEY, CDR2 SVGAGI. CDR3 sequence reads: CASLDGGTGSYEQYF. In DNA, the CDR3 is TGTGCCAGCTTGGATGGCGGGACAGGCTCCTACGAGCAGTACTTC.

The V call is TRBV25-1, the J call TRBJ1-3; a possible D gene is TRBD1 (5 bases). Looked up from germline, CDR1 is MGHDK and CDR2 is SYGVNS. The CDR3 is 15 residues long. Trimming took 6 bases from V and 0 from J, leaving 12 bases between them. DNA of the CDR3: TGTGCCAGCAGCCACCCAGGGATCTCTGGAAACACCATATATTTT. Its protein product is CASSHPGISGNTIYF.

This chain uses TRBV5-1 with TRBJ2-1, with D possibly TRBD1 on 8 matching bases. The germline gives CDR1 SGHRS, CDR2 YFSETQ. V dropped 4 bases and J dropped 11 bases, with 16 bases sitting between them. CDR3 length: 13 residues. The CDR3 region has the DNA TGCGCCAGCAGCGTTGGACAGGGAGGGAAGCAGTTCTTC. Translated: CASSVGQGGKQFF.

This clone was picked up many times. The rearrangement uses TRBV30 and TRBJ1-5, with D perhaps matching TRBD1 (5 bases). The germline gives CDR1 GTSNPN, CDR2 SVGIG (reference sequence). The CDR3 has 14 amino acids. V was pared by 4 bases and J by 6 bases, with 16 bases between. The CDR3 here is CAWNMGGPGQPQHF. The CDR3 DNA sequence: TGTGCCTGGAACATGGGGGGTCCGGGTCAGCCCCAGCATTTT.

The chain is built from TRBV28 and TRBJ1-1, with D perhaps matching TRBD1 (6 bases). CDR3 length: 12 amino acids. CDR1 and CDR2 from the germline V gene are MDHEN and SYDVKM. Trimming removed 7 bases from V and 3 bases from J, with 9 bases in between. CDR3 in amino acids: CASKGVDTEAFF. The CDR3 nucleotides are TGTGCCAGCAAGGGGGTTGACACTGAAGCTTTCTTT.